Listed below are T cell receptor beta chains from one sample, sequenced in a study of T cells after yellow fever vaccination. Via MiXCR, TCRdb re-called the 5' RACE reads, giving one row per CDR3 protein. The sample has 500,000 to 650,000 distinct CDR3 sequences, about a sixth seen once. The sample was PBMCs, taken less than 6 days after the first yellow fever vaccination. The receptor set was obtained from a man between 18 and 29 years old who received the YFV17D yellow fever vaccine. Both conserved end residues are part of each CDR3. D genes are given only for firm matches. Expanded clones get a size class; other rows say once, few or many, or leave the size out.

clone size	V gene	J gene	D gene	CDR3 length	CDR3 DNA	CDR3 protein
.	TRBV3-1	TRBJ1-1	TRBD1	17	TGTGCCAGCAGCCGAGTAGGGAGAGGACAGGGCGGCACTGAAGCTTTCTTT	CASSRVGRGQGGTEAFF
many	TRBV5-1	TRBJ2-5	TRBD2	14	TGCGCCAGCAGCAACGGGGGGGCGGATGAGACCCAGTACTTC	CASSNGGADETQYF
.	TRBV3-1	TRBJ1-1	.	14	TGTGCCAGCAGCCTAAGATACATGAACACTGAAGCTTTCTTT	CASSLRYMNTEAFF
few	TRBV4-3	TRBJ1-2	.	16	TGCGCCAGCAGCCAAGATCCTGGAGTTTTTAACTATGGCTACACCTTC	CASSQDPGVFNYGYTF
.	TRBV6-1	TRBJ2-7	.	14	TGTGCCAGCAGCTCCGTCGACGGAGCCCGCGAGCAGTACTTC	CASSSVDGAREQYF
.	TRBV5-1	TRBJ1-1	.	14	TGCGCCAGCAGCTTGGATATCAGGGGCACTGAAGCTTTCTTT	CASSLDIRGTEAFF
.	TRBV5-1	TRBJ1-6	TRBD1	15	TGCGCCAGCTCGATGACAGGGGTCATTAATTCGCCCCTCCACTTT	CASSMTGVINSPLHF
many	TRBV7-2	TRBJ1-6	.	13	TGTGCCAGCAGCCCCCAGGGAAGTTCACCCCTCCACTTT	CASSPQGSSPLHF
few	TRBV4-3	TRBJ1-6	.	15	TGCGCCAGCAGCCAAGTTACGTCTACCAATTCACCCCTCCACTTT	CASSQVTSTNSPLHF
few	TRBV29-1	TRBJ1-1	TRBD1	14	TGCAGCGCCATGAGACAGGGGCGGCGCACTGAAGCTTTCTTT	CSAMRQGRRTEAFF
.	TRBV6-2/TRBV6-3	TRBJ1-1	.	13	TGTGCCAGCGTAGGACAGATGAACACTGAAGCTTTCTTT	CASVGQMNTEAFF
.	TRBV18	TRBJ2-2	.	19	TGTGCCAGCTCTCCTACGCAGCGAGGACTAACACTGCGTGCCGGGGAGCTGTTTTTT	CASSPTQRGLTLRAGELFF
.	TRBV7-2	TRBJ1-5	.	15	TGTGCCAGCAGCTCGGGGGCAGACAGGAATCAGCCCCAGCATTTT	CASSSGADRNQPQHF
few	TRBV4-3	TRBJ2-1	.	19	TGCGCCAGCAGCCAAGATCCAGGAGCCCTTAGGAGCTCCTACAATGAGCAGTTCTTC	CASSQDPGALRSSYNEQFF
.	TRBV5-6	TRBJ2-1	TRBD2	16	TGTGCCAGCAGCCCAATCGGGAAGGGGCTAGCGGCTGAGCAGTTCTTC	CASSPIGKGLAAEQFF
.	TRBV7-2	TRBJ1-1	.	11	TGTGCCAGCACCCGGAACACTGAAGCTTTCTTT	CASTRNTEAFF
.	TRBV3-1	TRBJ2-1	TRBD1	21	TGTGCCAGCAGAGCGTCTACGGGACAGGGGGCTTATAGGGGTTCCTACAGGGAGCAGTTCTTC	CASRASTGQGAYRGSYREQFF
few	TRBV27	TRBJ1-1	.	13	TGTGCCAGCAGGAGGGGGGAGAACACTGAAGCTTTCTTT	CASRRGENTEAFF
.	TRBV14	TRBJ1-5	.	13	TGTGCCAGCAGTCCGGGTTTTAATCAGCCCCAGCATTTT	CASSPGFNQPQHF
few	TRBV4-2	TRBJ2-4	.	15	TGTGCCAGCAGCGGGGGTTCCCTAGCCAAAAACATTCAGTACTTC	CASSGGSLAKNIQYF
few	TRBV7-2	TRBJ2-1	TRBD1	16	TGTGCCAGCAGCATACTTTCCGGGACAGGGATCAATGAGCAGTTCTTC	CASSILSGTGINEQFF
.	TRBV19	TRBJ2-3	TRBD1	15	TGTGCCAGTAGTCTGGACAGGGGTTTCACAGATACGCAGTATTTT	CASSLDRGFTDTQYF
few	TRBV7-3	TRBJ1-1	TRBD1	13	TGTGCCAGCAGCTTACAGGGGGCCGCTGAAGCTTTCTTT	CASSLQGAAEAFF
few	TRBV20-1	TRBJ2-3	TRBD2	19	TGCAGTGCTTCGGGGTACGTGACTAGCGGGGGCCGGAGCACAGATACGCAGTATTTT	CSASGYVTSGGRSTDTQYF
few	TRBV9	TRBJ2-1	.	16	TGTGCCAGCAGCGTGGGGGCCAACCCCCCCTACAATGAGCAGTTCTTC	CASSVGANPPYNEQFF
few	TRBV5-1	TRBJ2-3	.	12	TGCGCCAGCAGATACGTGACAGATACGCAGTATTTT	CASRYVTDTQYF
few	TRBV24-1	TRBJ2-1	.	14	TGTGCCACCAGCGCAGGGGACCCCTACAATGAGCAGTTCTTC	CATSAGDPYNEQFF
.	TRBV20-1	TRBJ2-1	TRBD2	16	TGCAGTGCTAGACGTATTCCAGGGACTAACTACAATGAGCAGTTCTTC	CSARRIPGTNYNEQFF
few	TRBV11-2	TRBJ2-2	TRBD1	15	TGTGCCAGCAGCGGGCGACAGGGTAACACCGGGGAGCTGTTTTTT	CASSGRQGNTGELFF
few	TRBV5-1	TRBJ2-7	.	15	TGCGCCAGCAGCCCGGTGGGCATCGGGTCCTACGAGCAGTACTTC	CASSPVGIGSYEQYF
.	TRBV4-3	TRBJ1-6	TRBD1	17	TGCGCCAGCAGCCAGGGTGCCGGGACAGACTATAATTCACCCCTCCACTTT	CASSQGAGTDYNSPLHF
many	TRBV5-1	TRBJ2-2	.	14	TGCGCCAGCAGCCCCAGGGTGGGCACCGGGGAGCTGTTTTTT	CASSPRVGTGELFF
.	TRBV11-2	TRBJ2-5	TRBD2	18	TGTGCCAGCAGCTTTGGACTAGCGGCGGCGGCTTACCAAGAGACCCAGTACTTC	CASSFGLAAAAYQETQYF
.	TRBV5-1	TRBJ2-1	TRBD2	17	TGCGCCAGCAGCTTGGTGCTAGCGGGGGGGGCCTGGGATGAGCAGTTCTTC	CASSLVLAGGAWDEQFF
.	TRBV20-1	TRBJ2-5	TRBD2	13	TGCAGTGCTAGGGGGGACTACGAGTCGGCCCAGTACTTC	CSARGDYESAQYF
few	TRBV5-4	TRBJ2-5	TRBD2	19	TGTGCCAGCAGCTCCAGGACTAGCGGGGGGGCCTTCGCGGGTGAGACCCAGTACTTC	CASSSRTSGGAFAGETQYF
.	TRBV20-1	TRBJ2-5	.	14	TGCAGTGCTAGAGATACGGGCGACGGGGAGACCCAGTACTTC	CSARDTGDGETQYF
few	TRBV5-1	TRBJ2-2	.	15	TGCGCCAGCAGCCAGAGGACCGTTGTCACCGGGGAGCTGTTTTTT	CASSQRTVVTGELFF
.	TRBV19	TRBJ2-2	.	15	TGTGCCAGTAGTTCACGACGGGACAACACCGGGGAGCTGTTTTTT	CASSSRRDNTGELFF
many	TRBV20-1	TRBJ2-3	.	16	TGCAGTGCCCCACCGGCCGGGGTGGGGAGCACAGATACGCAGTATTTT	CSAPPAGVGSTDTQYF
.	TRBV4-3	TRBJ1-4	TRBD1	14	TGCGCCAGCAGCCATTCCGCAGGGGGGGAAAAACTGTTTTTT	CASSHSAGGEKLFF